This is a list of T cell receptor beta chains from one sample in a study of radiotherapy plus CTLA-4 blockade in lung cancer. TCRdb's table, derived via immunoSEQ multiplex PCR, lists solely in-frame clones and lacks some. The table has roughly 120,000 clones, roughly four fifths seen once. The input for sequencing was peripheral blood, taken from a patient treated with radiotherapy plus ipilimumab. The receptors here all came from a human donor with non-small cell lung cancer that progressed on radiotherapy plus ipilimumab. Some clones in this sample may be carry-over from other donors' samples. The CDR3 runs from the conserved cysteine through the conserved F or W.

cdr3_aa: CASCESSYNSPLHF
v_call: TRBV2
cdr3_length: 14

cdr3_aa: CASIPHTGAFNYGYTF
v_call: TRBV6-6
cdr3_length: 16

cdr3_aa: CASSRDNTDTQYF
v_call: TRBV7-3
cdr3_length: 13

cdr3_aa: CASSLEAGANTEAFF
v_call: TRBV11-2
cdr3_length: 15

cdr3_aa: CASSQNTGNTEAFF
v_call: TRBV7-2
cdr3_length: 14

cdr3_aa: CASSYRDRDHTDTQYF
v_call: TRBV6-7
cdr3_length: 16

cdr3_aa: CASSFLGSQEAQYF
v_call: TRBV7-8
cdr3_length: 14

cdr3_aa: CASSVGTSGGASTDTQYF
v_call: TRBV9
cdr3_length: 18

cdr3_aa: CASSQRLGAYEQYF
v_call: TRBV4-2
cdr3_length: 14

cdr3_aa: CASGLSGGETQYF
v_call: TRBV12-5
cdr3_length: 13

cdr3_aa: CASIISPAGLNYGYTF
v_call: TRBV2
cdr3_length: 16

cdr3_aa: CAIRDTGVAEAFF
v_call: TRBV10-3
cdr3_length: 13

cdr3_aa: CASGKGGSGANVLTF
v_call: TRBV12-5
cdr3_length: 15

cdr3_aa: CASSLGTASSSDTEAFF
v_call: TRBV5-1
cdr3_length: 17

cdr3_aa: CASSPELGLVFF
v_call: TRBV18
cdr3_length: 12

cdr3_aa: CASSQGTAQSGYTF
v_call: TRBV7-3
cdr3_length: 14

cdr3_aa: CASSFGGGGGYTF
v_call: TRBV27
cdr3_length: 13

cdr3_aa: CASSSRTGGFYNEQFF
v_call: TRBV5-4
cdr3_length: 16

cdr3_aa: CASSLSGTGTTYWTYEQYF
v_call: TRBV5-1
cdr3_length: 19

cdr3_aa: CASSQQGVYTEAFF
v_call: TRBV14
cdr3_length: 14

cdr3_aa: CASSFPVRETYNGYTF
v_call: TRBV28
cdr3_length: 16

cdr3_aa: CASGRGPGGEQYF
v_call: TRBV19
cdr3_length: 13

cdr3_aa: CASSEQGAGNEQYF
v_call: TRBV2
cdr3_length: 14

cdr3_aa: CASSRGQGYTEAFF
v_call: TRBV6-5
cdr3_length: 14

cdr3_aa: CATSTYSSYEQYF
v_call: TRBV15
cdr3_length: 13